These 26 T cell receptor beta chains were sequenced from one sample in a study of technical replicates of blood from a handful of donors. The protocol was immunoSEQ multiplex PCR, while the TCRdb copy is restricted to in-frame clones and leaves out a portion. Here the sample spans 50,000 to 70,000 clones, 70% to 90% being singletons. Sequenced material: PBMCs. Receptors were obtained from a human donor in good health. Some clones in this sample may be carry-over from other donors' samples.

V is TRBV7-3 and J is TRBJ2-5; 14 bases align to TRBD2. Germline CDR1 and CDR2: SGHTA and FQGTGA. The junction had 11 bases not matched to a gene; V was cut back by 6 bases and J by 5 bases. The CDR3 has 17 amino acids. The CDR3 region is CASSQTGLAGGRETQYF. The CDR3 bases are TGTGCCAGCAGTCAAACAGGACTAGCGGGAGGTCGGGAGACCCAGTACTTC.

The V and J genes are TRBV25-1 and TRBJ2-5; D perhaps matches TRBD2 (5 bases). Germline V gene data show CDR1 as MGHDK and CDR2 as SYGVNS. There are 13 residues in the CDR3. V lost 8 bases and J lost 0, with 10 bases in between. CDR3 DNA: TGTGCCAGCCTCGGAGGCTACCAAGAGACCCAGTACTTC. It specifies CASLGGYQETQYF.

J is TRBJ2-5 and V is TRBV9; 7 nucleotides agree with TRBD2. V shed 4 bases and J 5 bases; nucleotides not matched to a gene: 11. Germline loops: CDR1 SGDLS, CDR2 YYNGEE. The CDR3 totals 15 residues. The CDR3 sequence: CASSLDGGGRETQYF. The CDR3 DNA sequence: TGTGCCAGCAGCCTGGATGGGGGAGGGCGGGAGACCCAGTACTTC.

The CDR3 DNA reads TGCGCCAGCAGCTTGAGCGGACAGGGGGCGGGCTACACCTTC. Translated, it gives CASSLSGQGAGYTF. The gene calls are TRBV5-1 and TRBJ1-2; 11 positions match TRBD1. This CDR3 comprises 14 residues. Germline CDR1 reads SGHRS; CDR2 reads YFSETQ. Trimming at V came to 1 base and at J to 8 bases, leaving 4 bases not matched to a gene.

The table lists this clone with a count of one. The CDR3 nucleotides read TGTGCCAGCAGCCTGTCCTTTGAGCGGGGGGAAACGGAGACCCAGTACTTC. Amino acids: CASSLSFERGETETQYF. This sequence joins TRBV9 and TRBJ2-5; 9 nucleotides line up with TRBD2. J was trimmed by 5 bases and V by 4 bases; bases with no gene match: 15. Germline-derived CDR1 and CDR2 are SGDLS and YYNGEE. The CDR3 spans 17 residues.

The rearrangement links TRBV2 to TRBJ2-4; perhaps TRBD1 as D (6 bases). The length of the CDR3 is 15 residues. Germline CDR1 is SNHLY and CDR2 is FYNNEI. V gave up 7 bases and J gave up 4 bases, with 17 bases separating them. This chain's CDR3 is CASNLRQGRKNIQYF. CDR3 sequence (DNA): TGTGCCAGCAACCTAAGGCAGGGGAGAAAAAACATTCAGTACTTC.

The chain's CDR3 is CASSQDRGTTNEKLFF. The CDR3 coding sequence is TGTGCCAGCAGCCAGGACAGGGGGACAACTAATGAAAAACTGTTTTTT. The rearrangement links TRBV11-2 to TRBJ1-4; TRBD1 agrees at 10 bases. V lost 5 bases and J lost 0; bases outside the gene matches: 3. Germline V gene data show CDR1 as SGHAT and CDR2 as FQNNGV. This CDR3 is 16 amino acids long.

The V gene is TRBV29-1, the J gene TRBJ2-1, with 8 bases identical to TRBD1. Germline CDR1 and CDR2: SQVTM and ANQGSEA. The trim removed 7 bases at V and 6 bases at J, leaving 5 bases unmatched. The CDR3 has 12 amino acids. The DNA for the CDR3 is TGCAGCGCCGGACAGGGCTTCAATGAGCAGTTCTTC. Its protein product is CSAGQGFNEQFF.

This chain links TRBV7-9 with TRBJ1-2; D is undetermined. Deletions cut 7 bases from V and 4 bases from J, with 13 bases between. The germline CDR1 and CDR2 sequences are SEHNR and FQNEAQ (reference sequence). The CDR3 extends over 13 amino acids. CDR3 sequence reads: CASNPGESYGYTF. The CDR3 DNA reads as TGTGCCAGCAACCCTGGGGAGAGCTATGGCTACACCTTC.

The chain uses TRBV7-9 and TRBJ2-3; 13 positions agree with TRBD2. The germline gives CDR1 SEHNR, CDR2 FQNEAQ (reference sequence). The V and J ends lost 5 bases and 4 bases, in that order; junction bases with no gene match: 12. CDR3 length: 18 residues. CDR3 residues: CASSAPGLAGYDSDTQYF. The CDR3 DNA reads as TGTGCCAGCAGCGCCCCGGGACTAGCGGGGTACGATTCAGATACGCAGTATTTT.

The V gene is TRBV2, the J gene TRBJ2-7, with TRBD1 as a possible D gene (6 bases). V shed 2 bases and J shed 0 bases, with 11 bases lying between them. Germline CDR1 SNHLY, CDR2 FYNNEI. The CDR3 contains 15 residues. In DNA, the CDR3 is TGTGCCAGCAGTGAACCAGGGGACGGCTCCTACGAGCAGTACTTC. Translating gives CASSEPGDGSYEQYF.

This clone has more than one count but fewer than ten. V usage is TRBV28 and J usage is TRBJ2-2, with TRBD2 identical over 9 bases. Looked up from germline, CDR1 is MDHEN and CDR2 is SYDVKM. J gave up 5 bases and V 3 bases, and 7 bases lay outside the gene matches. This CDR3 region has 16 residues. The CDR3 region is CASSLGGRAGTGELFF. In DNA, the CDR3 is TGTGCCAGCAGTTTGGGCGGGAGGGCCGGGACCGGGGAGCTGTTTTTT.

The chain has TRBV7-6 and TRBJ2-7; 9 nucleotides agree with TRBD1. Germline CDR1 reads SGHVS; CDR2 reads FNYEAQ. V shed 4 bases, J shed 5 bases, and the junction held 9 bases outside the gene matches. The CDR3 extends over 15 amino acids. The CDR3, as DNA: TGTGCCAGCAGCTCCGGACAGGGGAGCTTCGACGAGCAGTACTTC. This gives the protein CASSSGQGSFDEQYF.

This CDR3 is CASSGYGYGNTIYF. Written as DNA, the CDR3 is TGTGCCAGCAGCGGGTACGGGTATGGAAACACCATATATTTT. The chain recombines TRBV9 with TRBJ1-3; D uncertain. Deletions cut 3 bases from V and 3 bases from J, with 10 bases between. Germline CDR1 and CDR2: SGDLS and YYNGEE. This CDR3 is built from 14 residues. Filled out from reference TRBV9 and TRBJ1-3, the complete variable domain reads DSGVTQTPKHLITATGQRVTLRCSPRSGDLSVYWYQQSLDQGLQFLIQYYNGEERAKGNILERFSAQQFPDLHSELNLSSLELGDSALYFCASSGYGYGNTIYFGEGSWLTVV.

J is TRBJ2-3 and V is TRBV7-9; TRBD2 agrees at 9 bases. Germline CDR1 SEHNR, CDR2 FQNEAQ (reference sequence). There are 17 residues in the CDR3. J lost 3 bases, V lost 5 bases, and 12 bases had no gene match. The CDR3 DNA sequence: TGTGCCAGCAGCCGAAGCGGGGGGCGAAGCAGGACAGATACGCAGTATTTT. Its protein product is CASSRSGGRSRTDTQYF.

The genes are TRBV7-9 and TRBJ2-7; possible D gene TRBD2, 6 bases. Germline V gives CDR1 SEHNR, CDR2 FQNEAQ (reference sequence). This CDR3 region has 15 residues. The ends were cut back, 1 base at V and 2 bases at J, with 12 bases in the middle. The CDR3 DNA reads as TGTGCCAGCAGCTTAGAGGCGGGACTTACCTACGAGCAGTACTTC. This translates into CASSLEAGLTYEQYF. Complete variable domain (other parts from reference TRBV7-9 and TRBJ2-7): DTGVSQNPRHKITKRGQNVTFRCDPISEHNRLYWYRQTLGQGPEFLTYFQNEAQLEKSRLLSDRFSAERPKGSFSTLEIQRTEQGDSAMYLCASSLEAGLTYEQYFGPGTRLTVT.

The chain joins TRBV4-2 to TRBJ2-3; 9 bases are a match to TRBD2. With 0 bases clipped from V and 6 bases from J, the junction kept 13 bases outside the gene matches. The germline gives CDR1 LGHNA, CDR2 YNFKEQ. This CDR3 has 18 amino acids. The CDR3 loop reads CASSQEMAAGGFGDTQYF. As DNA, the CDR3 is TGTGCCAGCAGCCAAGAAATGGCCGCGGGAGGGTTTGGCGATACGCAGTATTTT.

This chain uses TRBV7-2 with TRBJ2-7, with 7 bases aligning to TRBD2. There are 15 residues in the CDR3. The V gene end was trimmed by 5 bases and the J gene end by 2 bases; junction bases not matched to a gene: 9. Germline V gene lookup returns CDR1 SGHTA and CDR2 FQGNSA. The DNA of the CDR3 is TGTGCCAGCAGCCCCGGCGGGGGTGTAACCTACGAGCAGTACTTC. Amino acids: CASSPGGGVTYEQYF.

The chain links TRBV19 to TRBJ1-2; D ambiguous. Germline V CDR1 and CDR2: LNHDA, SQIVND (reference sequence). The CDR3 runs 10 residues. The CDR3 DNA follows: TGTGGAGGGTTGGACTATGGCTACACCTTC. It yields the protein CGGLDYGYTF.

The CDR3 protein is CASSLAGTSVDTQYF. DNA for the CDR3: TGCGCCAGCAGCTTGGCCGGGACTAGCGTAGATACGCAGTATTTT. V and J are TRBV5-1 and TRBJ2-3, with TRBD2 matching 10 bases. The CDR3 is 15 amino acids. V trimming: 0 bases; J trimming: 5 bases; junction bases outside the gene matches: 3. Germline CDR1 and CDR2: SGHRS and YFSETQ.

This chain joins TRBV2 and TRBJ1-1; possibly TRBD1 for D (5 bases). Trimming removed 8 bases at V and 1 base at J, with 11 bases between. The germline V gene has CDR1 SNHLY and CDR2 FYNNEI. The CDR3 has 13 amino acids. The CDR3 loop reads CASGGVENTEAFF. The CDR3 DNA sequence: TGTGCCAGCGGGGGGGTGGAGAACACTGAAGCTTTCTTT.

V usage is TRBV19 and J usage is TRBJ2-2; TRBD1 might be the D (5 bases). CDR1 and CDR2 from the germline V gene are LNHDA and SQIVND (reference sequence). Trimming took 9 bases from V and 8 from J, leaving 22 bases between them. CDR3 length equals 15 residues. CDR3 sequence: CASSLRADFGGELFF. The CDR3 DNA follows: TGTGCCAGCAGTCTCAGGGCGGATTTTGGGGGGGAGCTGTTTTTT.

The chain is built from TRBV27 and TRBJ2-7, with 10 bases identical to TRBD1. V trimming: 4 bases; J trimming: 0 bases; junction bases outside the gene matches: 3. The CDR3 has 15 residues. From germline, CDR1 is MNHEY and CDR2 SMNVEV (reference sequence). CDR3 DNA sequence: TGTGCCAGCAGTTGGGGACAGGGGATCTCCTACGAGCAGTACTTC. As protein: CASSWGQGISYEQYF.

V and J are TRBV6-5 and TRBJ2-7; the match to TRBD2 covers 10 bases. Germline loops: CDR1 MNHEY, CDR2 SVGAGI. The CDR3 covers 15 residues. Trimming removed 6 bases from V and 7 bases from J; junction bases left unmatched: 12. The CDR3 DNA sequence: TGTGCCAGCAGACCTCCTCTAGCGGGAGCAGAAGAGCAGTACTTC. The encoded protein is CASRPPLAGAEEQYF.

The rearrangement links TRBV19 to TRBJ1-1; TRBD1 matches 10 bases. Germline loops: CDR1 LNHDA, CDR2 SQIVND (reference sequence). V lost 6 bases and J lost 4; bases outside the gene matches: 5. CDR3 length: 14 residues. The CDR3 here is CASRGTGVVTEAFF. The CDR3 DNA is TGTGCCAGTAGAGGGACAGGGGTTGTCACTGAAGCTTTCTTT.

This clone was seen a single time. The CDR3 loop reads CASSIAGRAQFF. In DNA, the CDR3 is TGTGCCAGCAGTATAGCGGGGAGGGCCCAGTTCTTC. The V call is TRBV25-1, the J call TRBJ2-1; 8 nucleotides line up with TRBD2. The CDR3 runs to 12 residues. V trimming: 5 bases; J trimming: 13 bases; junction bases outside the gene matches: 7. Germline V gene data show CDR1 as MGHDK and CDR2 as SYGVNS.